The present TCR beta chain was sequenced within a study of PD-1 blockade in classical Hodgkin lymphoma. Study context: Every 2 weeks, patients had 3 mg/kg nivolumab intravenously. Study-wide findings and caveats: Only CD4+ TCR diversity, not CD8+, had risen significantly by C4D1. Later analyses included only patients treated at least 1 year post-ASCT. Before treatment, TCR diversity in newly diagnosed patients was reportedly lower than in healthy donors.

The CDR3 has 16 amino acids. The germline CDR1 and CDR2 sequences are SGHTS and YDEGEE. Germline trimming cut 6 bases from V and 4 bases from J; bases unmatched to any gene: 14. A word on this clone: The antigen is undetermined.

Data came from immunoSEQ multiplex PCR; TCRdb stores just in-frame clones and leaves some out. Among about 110,000 clones listed, roughly 90% were seen once. Regarding time point: cycle 4 day 1 (C4D1), after less than 7 weeks of nivolumab. Each patient relapsed following autologous stem cell transplantation, and prior brentuximab vedotin exposure differed. The sample consisted of peripheral blood mononuclear cells (PBMCs), taken before the fourth cycle of nivolumab. The genes are TRBV5-8 and TRBJ2-5, with 8 nucleotides matching TRBD2. The receptor was derived from a human donor with classical Hodgkin lymphoma. Written as DNA, the CDR3 is TGTGCCAGCACAACAGGGATGCGAGCGGGAGTAGAGACCCAGTACTTC. Its protein product is CASTTGMRAGVETQYF.